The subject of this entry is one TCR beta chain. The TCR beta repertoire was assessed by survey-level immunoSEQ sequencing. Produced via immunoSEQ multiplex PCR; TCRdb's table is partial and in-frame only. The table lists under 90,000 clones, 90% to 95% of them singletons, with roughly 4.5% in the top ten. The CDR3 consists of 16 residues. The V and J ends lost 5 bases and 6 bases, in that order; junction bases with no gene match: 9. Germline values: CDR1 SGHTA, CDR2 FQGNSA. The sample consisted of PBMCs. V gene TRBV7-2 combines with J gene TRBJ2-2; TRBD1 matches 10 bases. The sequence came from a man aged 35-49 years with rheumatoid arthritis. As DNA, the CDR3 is TGTGCCAGCAGCGATAGACAGGGGGCCCGCCCCGGGGAGCTGTTTTTT. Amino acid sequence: CASSDRQGARPGELFF.